Below, 20 T cell receptor beta chains from the same sample are listed, as sequenced in a study. TCRdb redid the calling of the RT-PCR reads with MiXCR, one entry per CDR3 protein. The table has approximately 720,000 distinct CDR3 sequences, 13% to 15% seen once; the top ten hold 3.6%. Sequences were obtained from memory CD4+ T cells from blood. These receptors all stem from a female donor in good health, serving as a healthy control.

This clonotype was seen at least ten times. The V gene is TRBV6-5, the J gene TRBJ2-1; 12 positions agree with TRBD2. The germline V gene has CDR1 MNHEY and CDR2 SVGAGI. The CDR3 contains 18 residues. Trimming took 6 bases from V and 1 from J; bases not matched to a gene: 10. CDR3 residues: CASSPGLAGWVSYNEQFF. The CDR3 coding sequence is TGTGCCAGCAGCCCCGGACTAGCGGGATGGGTTTCCTACAATGAGCAGTTCTTC.

The chain carries TRBV2 and TRBJ2-1, with a possible D match to TRBD1 (5 bases). V lost 7 bases and J lost 7, with 14 bases in between. Germline CDR1 and CDR2: SNHLY and FYNNEI. The CDR3 is 13 residues long. The CDR3 DNA reads TGTGCCAGCAAGCCAGGGTCTTATAATGAGCAGTTCTTC. Protein: CASKPGSYNEQFF.

The V gene is TRBV20-1, the J gene TRBJ2-5; D unclear. Per the germline V gene, CDR1 is DFQATT and CDR2 is SNEGSKA (reference sequence). The V end lost 0 bases, the J end lost 1 base, and 9 bases lay between the germline ends. The CDR3 has 14 residues. CDR3 DNA: TGCAGTGCTAGAGATCGAAAGTCCCAAGAGACCCAGTACTTC. This sequence encodes CSARDRKSQETQYF.

The table lists this clonotype with a few counts. The chain joins TRBV20-1 to TRBJ2-1; D not resolved. The CDR3 loop spans 16 amino acids. Germline V gene lookup returns CDR1 DFQATT and CDR2 SNEGSKA (reference sequence). V lost 3 bases and J lost 8, with 23 bases in between. The CDR3, as DNA: TGCAGTGCTAGTCCAAGTTCGGCAGCAAAGGTTGATGAGCAGTTCTTC. Amino acid sequence: CSASPSSAAKVDEQFF.

This clonotype appeared a few times. The chain employs TRBV6-1 and TRBJ1-2; no definite D call. The CDR3 runs 14 residues. Germline V CDR1 and CDR2: MNHNS, SASEGT. The V end was cut by 3 bases, the J end by 0 bases, with 8 bases between. Here the CDR3 DNA reads TGTGCCAGCAGTGACGGGTTTTCTAACTATGGCTACACCTTC. As protein: CASSDGFSNYGYTF.

V is TRBV2 and J is TRBJ1-2, with 7 bases identical to TRBD1. V was clipped by 1 base and J by 3 bases; unmatched bases: 2. The length of the CDR3 is 14 residues. Germline CDR1 and CDR2: SNHLY and FYNNEI. The CDR3 is CASSEEGADYGYTF. CDR3 coding DNA: TGTGCCAGCAGTGAAGAGGGGGCCGACTATGGCTACACCTTC. Full variable domain (outside the CDR3, taken from reference TRBV2 and TRBJ1-2): EPEVTQTPSHQVTQMGQEVILRCVPISNHLYFYWYRQILGQKVEFLVSFYNNEISEKSEIFDDQFSVERPDGSNFTLKIRSTKLEDSAMYFCASSEEGADYGYTFGSGTRLTVV.

The genes are TRBV11-3 and TRBJ2-1; D remains ambiguous. The V gene's germline CDR1 is SGHNT and CDR2 YENEEA. The CDR3 is 13 residues long. Trimming took 0 bases from V and 5 from J, leaving 5 bases between them. CDR3 amino acids: CASSLEQHNEQFF. In DNA form, the CDR3 reads TGTGCCAGCAGCTTAGAGCAACACAATGAGCAGTTCTTC.

This clonotype was observed many times. The chain uses TRBV3-1 and TRBJ1-5; TRBD1 is a possible D gene (6 bases). This CDR3 comprises 15 residues. Trimming cost V 5 bases and J 5 bases, with 16 bases left between them. CDR1 and CDR2 (germline): LGHDT, YNNKEL (reference sequence). The CDR3 sequence is CASSFGTGGDQPQHF. The CDR3 DNA reads as TGTGCCAGCAGCTTTGGGACGGGGGGCGATCAGCCCCAGCATTTT.

V and J are TRBV6-2 or TRBV6-3 and TRBJ2-1; possibly TRBD1 for D (5 bases). Trimming removed 0 bases at V and 3 bases at J, with 27 bases between. From germline, CDR1 is MNHEY and CDR2 SVGEGT. CDR3 length equals 21 residues. The CDR3 DNA reads as TGTGCCAGCAGTTACTCGATTATAAGGGGAAGACTGCCCGAAGACTACAATGAGCAGTTCTTC. It translates to CASSYSIIRGRLPEDYNEQFF.

The chain links TRBV18 to TRBJ2-1; 11 bases map to TRBD2. V lost 8 bases and J lost 6; bases outside the gene matches: 9. CDR3 size: 15 residues. Germline CDR1 KGHSH, CDR2 LQKENI. The CDR3 region is CASDPGTSGFNEQFF. CDR3 DNA sequence: TGTGCCAGCGATCCCGGGACTAGCGGCTTCAATGAGCAGTTCTTC.

The chain employs TRBV20-1 and TRBJ1-1; no clear D gene. This CDR3 comprises 13 residues. The V gene lost 3 bases and the J gene lost 0 bases, with 8 bases spanning the gap. CDR1 DFQATT and CDR2 SNEGSKA come from the germline V gene (reference sequence). The CDR3 region is CSARVLMNTEAFF. The CDR3, as DNA: TGCAGTGCTAGGGTACTAATGAACACTGAAGCTTTCTTT.

In this sample, this clonotype turned up a few times. V gene TRBV29-1 combines with J gene TRBJ2-7, with D maybe TRBD1 (5 bases). The CDR3 covers 11 residues. The germline V gene has CDR1 SQVTM and CDR2 ANQGSEA. The V end lost 3 bases, the J end lost 7 bases, and 10 bases lay between the germline ends. The CDR3 DNA reads as TGCAGCGTTGATAATGGGGCTGAGCAGTACTTC. Protein product: CSVDNGAEQYF.

The CDR3 sequence is CASSRPTVSVQYF. In DNA form, the CDR3 reads TGTGCCAGCAGCCGACCGACTGTCAGTGTGCAGTATTTT. The chain uses TRBV6-5 and TRBJ2-3; D is unresolved. Germline V gene lookup returns CDR1 MNHEY and CDR2 SVGAGI. The CDR3 runs 13 residues. Trimming stripped 6 bases from V and 11 bases from J, with 18 bases between.

This clonotype was observed at least ten times. CDR3 sequence (DNA): TGCAGTCCTCGGGAGGGCGAGACCCAGTACTTC. This translates into CSPREGETQYF. The chain combines TRBV20-1 with TRBJ2-5; 8 positions agree with TRBD2. CDR1 DFQATT and CDR2 SNEGSKA come from the germline V gene (reference sequence). The CDR3 is 11 residues long. V shed 8 bases, J shed 5 bases, and the junction held 4 bases outside the gene matches.

This clonotype was seen a few times. The chain joins TRBV5-1 to TRBJ2-7; TRBD1 matches 7 bases. The CDR3 runs to 16 residues. Germline V gene lookup returns CDR1 SGHRS and CDR2 YFSETQ. The V segment lost 0 bases and the J segment 0 bases; nucleotides outside the gene matches: 6. The CDR3, as DNA: TGCGCCAGCAGCTTGGCCAACAGGGGCTACTCCTACGAGCAGTACTTC. It translates to CASSLANRGYSYEQYF.

This clonotype was recorded a few times. The chain employs TRBV15 and TRBJ2-2, with D tentatively TRBD1 (6 bases). Germline V gives CDR1 LNHNV, CDR2 YYDKDF (reference sequence). The ends were cut back, 0 bases at V and 7 bases at J, with 9 bases in the middle. This CDR3 region has 14 residues. The CDR3 nucleotides read TGTGCCACCAGCAGAGATCAGGGGAGCGGGGAGCTGTTTTTT. It encodes CATSRDQGSGELFF.

This clonotype was recorded many times. The chain uses TRBV4-1 and TRBJ2-3, with D possibly called TRBD1 or TRBD2 (5 bases each). The V and J ends lost 2 bases and 0 bases respectively, with 15 bases between them. The germline gives CDR1 MGHRA, CDR2 YSYEKL. The CDR3 loop spans 17 amino acids. The CDR3: CASSQKGETSSTDTQYF. In nucleotides, the CDR3 is TGCGCCAGCAGCCAAAAAGGGGAGACTTCTAGCACAGATACGCAGTATTTT.

About this clonotype itself: One end of the junction fails to match germline, which may point to a read error. This chain links TRBV20-1 with TRBJ2-7; TRBD1 matches at 10 bases. Germline V gives CDR1 DFQATT, CDR2 SNEGSKA (reference sequence). CDR3 length equals 12 residues. In DNA, the CDR3 is TGCGGTGCTCCGGGACAGGGGAATGAGCAGTACTTC. This encodes CGAPGQGNEQYF.

This clonotype was detected a few times. This chain uses TRBV4-3 with TRBJ2-7; TRBD2 aligns across 11 bases. The length of the CDR3 is 17 residues. J gave up 2 bases and V 0 bases, and 6 bases lay outside the gene matches. Germline CDR1 is LGHNA and CDR2 is YSLEER. The CDR3 DNA is TGCGCCAGCAGCCAAGACGTAGGGACTAGCGGAGCCTACGAGCAGTACTTC. Protein: CASSQDVGTSGAYEQYF.

This clonotype was detected only a few times. The chain combines TRBV20-1 with TRBJ1-3; weak D call: TRBD1 (6 bases). Germline lookup yields CDR1 DFQATT and CDR2 SNEGSKA (reference sequence). The V and J ends lost 3 bases and 4 bases respectively, with 13 bases between them. This CDR3 is built from 14 residues. The CDR3 is CSASPGQGGNTIYF. DNA of the CDR3: TGCAGTGCTAGCCCGGGGCAGGGGGGAAACACCATATATTTT.